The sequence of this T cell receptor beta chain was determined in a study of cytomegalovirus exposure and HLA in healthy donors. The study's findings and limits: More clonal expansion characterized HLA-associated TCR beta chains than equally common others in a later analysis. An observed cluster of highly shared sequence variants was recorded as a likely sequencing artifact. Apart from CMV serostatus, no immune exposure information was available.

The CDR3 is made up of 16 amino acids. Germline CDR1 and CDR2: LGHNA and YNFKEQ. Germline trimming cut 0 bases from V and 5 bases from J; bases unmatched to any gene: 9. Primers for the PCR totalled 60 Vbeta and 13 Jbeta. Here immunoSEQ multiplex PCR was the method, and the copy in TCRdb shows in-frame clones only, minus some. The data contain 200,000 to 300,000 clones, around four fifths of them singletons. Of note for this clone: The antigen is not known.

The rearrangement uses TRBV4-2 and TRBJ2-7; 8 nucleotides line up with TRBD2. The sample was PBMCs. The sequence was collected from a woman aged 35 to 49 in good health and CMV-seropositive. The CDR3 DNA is TGTGCCAGCAGCCAAGACCCGGGACTAGGCATACACGAGCAGTACTTC. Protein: CASSQDPGLGIHEQYF.